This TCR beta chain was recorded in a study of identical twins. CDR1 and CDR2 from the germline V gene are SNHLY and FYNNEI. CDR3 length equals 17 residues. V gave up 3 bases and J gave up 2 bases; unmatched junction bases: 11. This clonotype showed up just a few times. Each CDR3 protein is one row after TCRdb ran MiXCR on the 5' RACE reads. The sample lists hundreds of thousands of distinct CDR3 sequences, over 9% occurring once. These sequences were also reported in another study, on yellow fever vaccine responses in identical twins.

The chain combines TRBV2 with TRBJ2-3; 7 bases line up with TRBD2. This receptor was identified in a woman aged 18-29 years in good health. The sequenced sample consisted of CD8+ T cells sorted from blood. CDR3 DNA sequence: TGTGCCAGCAGTGATCAAGTCCCTAGCGGCAACACAGATACGCAGTATTTT. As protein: CASSDQVPSGNTDTQYF.